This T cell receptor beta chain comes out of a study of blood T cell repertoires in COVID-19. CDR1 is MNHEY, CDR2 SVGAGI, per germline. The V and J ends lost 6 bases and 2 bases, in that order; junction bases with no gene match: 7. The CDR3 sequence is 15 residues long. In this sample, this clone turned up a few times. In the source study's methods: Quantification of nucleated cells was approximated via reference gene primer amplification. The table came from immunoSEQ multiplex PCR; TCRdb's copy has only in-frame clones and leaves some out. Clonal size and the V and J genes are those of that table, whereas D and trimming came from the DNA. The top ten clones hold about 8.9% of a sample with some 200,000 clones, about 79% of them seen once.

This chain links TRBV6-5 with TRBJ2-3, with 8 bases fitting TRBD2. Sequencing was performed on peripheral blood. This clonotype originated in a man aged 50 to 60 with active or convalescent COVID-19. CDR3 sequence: CASSQAGAYTDTQYF. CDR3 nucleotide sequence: TGTGCCAGCAGCCAAGCGGGAGCCTACACAGATACGCAGTATTTT.